Listed below are T cell receptor beta chains from one sample, sequenced in a study of identifying expanded T cells in peripheral blood. Clones were sequenced by immunoSEQ multiplex PCR, and TCRdb holds only the in-frame ones, with some missing. The sample carries 70,000 to 95,000 clones, 70% to 90% recorded once. The sequenced sample consisted of blood. The source of these receptors is a person aged 18 to 75 in good health. CDR3s include the opening cysteine and the closing phenylalanine or tryptophan. D genes are given only for firm matches. Clone size, where shown, is once, few, many, or a class for clones that have expanded.

v_gene	abundance	len	d_gene	j_gene	CDR3aa	CDR3nt
TRBV10-2	.	18	TRBD1	TRBJ2-2	CASSEPTGAATNTGELFF	TGCGCCAGCAGTGAGCCGACAGGGGCCGCAACGAACACCGGGGAGCTGTTTTTT
TRBV18	.	13	.	TRBJ1-2	CASSRTDNYGYTF	TGTGCCAGCTCACGGACCGATAACTATGGCTACACCTTC
TRBV29-1	.	15	.	TRBJ2-1	CSVETGFSSYNEQFF	TGCAGCGTAGAAACAGGGTTCAGCTCCTACAATGAGCAGTTCTTC
TRBV12-5	.	15	TRBD1	TRBJ2-2	CASGQTGSGTGELFF	TGTGCTAGTGGGCAGACAGGGAGCGGCACCGGGGAGCTGTTTTTT
TRBV30	.	11	.	TRBJ1-1	CAWSGGPEAFF	TGTGCCTGGAGTGGAGGGCCTGAAGCTTTCTTT
TRBV9	.	17	.	TRBJ1-2	CASSPSTGGANAYGYTF	TGTGCCAGCAGCCCATCCACCGGGGGAGCTAATGCCTATGGCTACACCTTC
TRBV9	.	12	.	TRBJ1-1	CASSVGTQEAFF	TGTGCCAGCAGTGTAGGGACGCAAGAAGCTTTCTTT
TRBV4-2	.	15	.	TRBJ2-2	CASSPRFLDHGELFF	TGTGCCAGCAGCCCCAGGTTTTTGGATCACGGGGAGCTGTTTTTT
TRBV5-1	.	15	TRBD2	TRBJ2-5	CASSGGLAGGETQYF	TGCGCCAGCAGCGGTGGACTAGCGGGCGGAGAGACCCAGTACTTC
TRBV5-8	.	16	TRBD1	TRBJ2-7	CASSVMTGTHSYEQYF	TGTGCCAGCAGCGTAATGACAGGGACCCACTCCTACGAGCAGTACTTC
TRBV19	.	16	.	TRBJ1-2	CASSSRGPQDYYGYTF	TGTGCCAGTAGCTCCAGAGGGCCACAGGATTACTATGGCTACACCTTC
TRBV7-6	.	15	.	TRBJ2-7	CASSLSEGAVYEQYF	TGTGCCAGCAGCTTATCGGAGGGGGCGGTCTACGAGCAGTACTTC
TRBV4-1	.	15	TRBD1	TRBJ1-5	CASSQGTGRNQPQHF	TGCGCCAGCAGCCAAGGGACAGGCCGCAATCAGCCCCAGCATTTT
TRBV7-2	.	16	.	TRBJ1-1	CASSFRNWTANTEAFF	TGTGCCAGCAGCTTTCGAAATTGGACAGCAAACACTGAAGCTTTCTTT
TRBV11-2	.	15	.	TRBJ2-7	CASSLALGGSYEQYF	TGTGCCAGCAGCTTAGCACTAGGGGGAAGCTACGAGCAGTACTTC
TRBV5-1	.	20	TRBD2	TRBJ2-2	CASSLEPPTSGSANTGELFF	TGCGCCAGCAGCTTGGAACCCCCGACTAGCGGGAGTGCCAACACCGGGGAGCTGTTTTTT
TRBV7-2	.	15	TRBD2	TRBJ2-2	CASSETSGFTGELFF	TGTGCCAGCAGCGAGACTAGCGGGTTCACCGGGGAGCTGTTTTTT
TRBV19	.	15	.	TRBJ1-3	CASTDSGARGNTIYF	TGTGCCAGCACTGATAGTGGGGCCAGGGGAAACACCATATATTTT
TRBV7-9	.	15	TRBD1	TRBJ1-6	CASSDWTGNNSPLHF	TGTGCCAGCAGCGACTGGACAGGAAATAATTCACCCCTCCACTTT
TRBV5-4	once	15	TRBD1	TRBJ2-1	CASSLEQGAYNEQFF	TGTGCCAGCAGCTTGGAGCAGGGGGCCTACAATGAGCAGTTCTTC
TRBV5-1	.	16	TRBD1	TRBJ2-2	CASSQFGTGTFGELFF	TGCGCCAGCAGCCAGTTCGGGACAGGGACGTTTGGGGAGCTGTTTTTT
TRBV21-1	.	17	.	TRBJ2-1	CASSKVSGRPAYNEQFF	TGTGCCAGCAGCAAAGTTTCCGGGAGACCCGCCTACAATGAGCAGTTCTTC
TRBV15	.	15	.	TRBJ1-4	CATSRDPRSWEKLFF	TGTGCCACCAGCAGAGATCCCCGGTCTTGGGAAAAACTGTTTTTT
TRBV30	.	11	.	TRBJ1-2	CAWSVSYGYTF	TGTGCCTGGAGTGTCTCATATGGCTACACCTTC
TRBV7-9	.	15	.	TRBJ1-4	CASSLDRVANEKLFF	TGTGCCAGCAGCTTAGACAGGGTGGCTAATGAAAAACTGTTTTTT
TRBV7-9	.	13	.	TRBJ1-1	CASSVTMNTEAFF	TGTGCCAGCAGCGTAACTATGAACACTGAAGCTTTCTTT
TRBV4-2	.	15	.	TRBJ1-2	CASSQVVGVSYGYTF	TGTGCCAGCAGCCAAGTGGTGGGGGTCAGCTATGGCTACACCTTC
TRBV10-3	.	14	TRBD1	TRBJ1-1	CAISGTGENTEAFF	TGTGCCATCAGCGGGACAGGCGAAAACACTGAAGCTTTCTTT
TRBV30	.	13	TRBD1	TRBJ2-7	CAWSTYRGNEQYF	TGTGCCTGGAGTACCTACAGGGGGAACGAGCAGTACTTC
TRBV2	.	15	TRBD1	TRBJ2-1	CASRQGAASYNEQFF	TGTGCCAGCAGGCAGGGGGCGGCATCCTACAATGAGCAGTTCTTC
TRBV7-6	.	13	.	TRBJ1-4	CASSLGQDRKLFF	TGTGCCAGCAGCTTAGGACAGGACCGAAAACTGTTTTTT
TRBV7-6	.	15	.	TRBJ2-1	CASSHLEVAHNEQFF	TGTGCCAGCAGCCACCTCGAGGTAGCCCACAATGAGCAGTTCTTC
TRBV7-2	once	13	.	TRBJ1-2	CASSLTEDYGYTF	TGTGCCAGCAGCTTGACAGAGGACTATGGCTACACCTTC
TRBV7-8	.	16	TRBD1	TRBJ2-1	CASSLALGRGRNEQFF	TGTGCCAGCAGCTTAGCGCTTGGCAGGGGGCGGAATGAGCAGTTCTTC
TRBV6-4	.	14	TRBD2	TRBJ2-3	CATAAGGPKDTQYF	TGTGCCACCGCAGCGGGAGGGCCAAAAGATACGCAGTATTTT
TRBV5-1	.	19	.	TRBJ2-5	CASSANRAGQGVHRETQYF	TGCGCCAGCAGTGCGAACAGGGCAGGTCAAGGTGTACACCGAGAGACCCAGTACTTC
TRBV5-1	once	15	.	TRBJ1-1	CASSLYGQMNTEAFF	TGCGCCAGCAGCTTGTACGGACAGATGAACACTGAAGCTTTCTTT
TRBV4-3	.	18	.	TRBJ1-2	CASSQDFRPQRGDYGYTF	TGCGCCAGCAGCCAAGATTTCAGACCCCAGAGAGGGGACTATGGCTACACCTTC
TRBV4-1	.	15	.	TRBJ1-1	CASSQARVLNTEAFF	TGCGCCAGCAGCCAAGCCCGGGTGTTGAACACTGAAGCTTTCTTT
TRBV18	.	15	TRBD1	TRBJ2-7	CASSSPGGGRREQYF	TGTGCCAGCTCATCCCCAGGGGGCGGTCGTCGAGAGCAGTACTTC
TRBV5-4	.	15	TRBD2	TRBJ2-7	CASSTGLAGAYEQYF	TGTGCCAGCAGCACTGGACTAGCGGGGGCCTACGAGCAGTACTTC
TRBV19	.	18	TRBD2	TRBJ2-1	CASSPRTSGGAFYNEQFF	TGTGCCAGTAGTCCCAGGACTAGCGGGGGGGCCTTCTACAATGAGCAGTTCTTC
TRBV7-9	.	13	.	TRBJ1-5	CASSLIGDQPQHF	TGTGCCAGCAGCTTAATCGGTGATCAGCCCCAGCATTTT
TRBV9	once	14	.	TRBJ2-2	CACSGSLAPGELFF	TGTGCCTGCTCCGGGTCCCTGGCCCCCGGGGAGCTGTTTTTT
TRBV9	.	17	TRBD1	TRBJ1-1	CASSVPGTGGRGTEAFF	TGTGCCAGCAGCGTGCCCGGGACAGGGGGAAGGGGTACTGAAGCTTTCTTT
TRBV7-9	few	15	.	TRBJ1-1	CASSLEPRKNTEAFF	TGTGCCAGCAGCTTAGAACCCAGAAAGAACACTGAAGCTTTCTTT
TRBV6-5	.	15	TRBD2	TRBJ2-5	CASSANGRGQETQYF	TGTGCCAGCAGCGCCAACGGGCGGGGGCAAGAGACCCAGTACTTC
TRBV2	.	15	.	TRBJ2-3	CASSELDLRTDTQYF	TGTGCCAGCAGTGAGTTGGATTTGAGGACAGATACGCAGTATTTT
TRBV5-6	.	11	.	TRBJ2-1	CASSLGDRFFF	TGTGCCAGCAGCTTGGGTGACAGGTTTTTCTTC
TRBV28	.	16	TRBD1	TRBJ1-2	CASSLGHRGHLLFRDF	TGTGCCAGCAGTTTAGGGCACAGGGGACACCTCCTCTTTCGGGACTTC